This passage covers 25 T cell receptor beta chains from one sample sequenced in a study of blood T cell repertoires in COVID-19. Only in-frame clones appear in the TCRdb table, and some are missing; sequencing was by immunoSEQ multiplex PCR. The sample includes over 200,000 clones, approximately 92% seen only once; the top ten take about 2.5%. Sequencing was done on a sample of peripheral blood. These receptors were taken from a person aged 18 to 30 with COVID-19, enrolled during active disease.

The genes are TRBV2 and TRBJ1-2; D is unresolved. Looked up from germline, CDR1 is SNHLY and CDR2 is FYNNEI. Trimming pared 6 bases from V and 5 bases from J, leaving 7 bases between. The CDR3 spans 11 residues. The CDR3 region has the DNA TGTGCCAGCAGAAAAGAGTATGGCTACACCTTC. Translating it yields CASRKEYGYTF.

The gene calls are TRBV25-1 and TRBJ1-2, with no clear D. Germline V lookup: CDR1 MGHDK, CDR2 SYGVNS. The length of the CDR3 is 14 residues. V was shortened by 2 bases and J by 5 bases, with 12 bases between the two germline ends. The CDR3 reads CASSENPTAYGYTF. CDR3 nucleotides: TGTGCCAGCAGTGAAAATCCAACAGCTTATGGCTACACCTTC.

The V gene is TRBV2, the J gene TRBJ2-6; TRBD2 matches 9 bases. This CDR3 spans 20 amino acids. V was pared by 1 base and J by 4 bases, with 14 bases of the junction left unmatched. Germline V gives CDR1 SNHLY, CDR2 FYNNEI. The CDR3 DNA is TGTGCCAGCAGTGAAGGTTTCGGCGGGAGGGCCCAATCGGGGGCCAACGTCCTGACTTTC. It translates to CASSEGFGGRAQSGANVLTF.

This chain joins TRBV5-1 and TRBJ1-5; 9 positions agree with TRBD1. The CDR3 covers 18 residues. J lost 6 bases, V lost 4 bases, and 17 bases had no gene match. CDR1 and CDR2 (germline): SGHRS, YFSETQ. Written as DNA, the CDR3 is TGCGCCAGCAGCGGGGGGACAGGGACCCCTATTTCCGGTCAGCCCCAGCATTTT. Translation gives CASSGGTGTPISGQPQHF. Full variable domain (rest looked up from reference TRBV5-1 and TRBJ1-5): KAGVTQTPRYLIKTRGQQVTLSCSPISGHRSVSWYQQTPGQGLQFLFEYFSETQRNKGNFPGRFSGRQFSNSRSEMNVSTLELGDSALYLCASSGGTGTPISGQPQHFGDGTRLSIL.

The V and J genes are TRBV2 and TRBJ1-5, with TRBD1 matching 7 bases. CDR3 length: 14 residues. J gave up 4 bases and V 4 bases, and 4 bases lay outside the gene matches. Germline CDR1 and CDR2: SNHLY and FYNNEI. CDR3 coding DNA: TGTGCCAGCAGTGTCCGACAGGGTAATCAGCCCCAGCATTTT. This translates into CASSVRQGNQPQHF.

This chain links TRBV5-6 with TRBJ1-5; D perhaps matches TRBD1 (6 bases). The CDR3 totals 14 residues. V was cut by 6 bases and J by 1 base, with 11 bases left in between. Germline V gene lookup returns CDR1 SGHDT and CDR2 YYEEEE. Here the CDR3 reads CASIQQGSNQPQHF. CDR3 DNA sequence: TGTGCCAGCATCCAACAGGGAAGCAATCAGCCCCAGCATTTT.

This chain uses TRBV24-1 with TRBJ2-3; 7 positions match TRBD1. The CDR3 totals 15 residues. Germline loops: CDR1 KGHDR, CDR2 SFDVKD. After removal of 0 bases from V and 4 bases from J, the junction contained 3 bases not matched to a gene. CDR3 loop: CATSDLRDRSDTQYF. The CDR3 DNA reads TGTGCCACCAGTGATTTGCGGGACAGATCAGATACGCAGTATTTT.

V gene TRBV28 combines with J gene TRBJ1-2; D call uncertain. CDR1 is MDHEN and CDR2 is SYDVKM in the germline V gene. V dropped 6 bases and J dropped 4 bases, with 18 bases sitting between them. The CDR3 sequence is 15 residues long. CDR3 sequence (DNA): TGTGCCAGCAGCCCCCCCCGGGATCCCGTCTATGGCTACACCTTC. Translating gives CASSPPRDPVYGYTF.

The J gene is TRBJ1-2, the V gene TRBV4-1; perhaps TRBD1 as D (5 bases). CDR1 is MGHRA and CDR2 is YSYEKL in the germline V gene. V was pared by 0 bases and J by 4 bases, with 18 bases between. The CDR3 consists of 17 residues. This CDR3 is CASSQDLVQGIGYGYTF. The CDR3 nucleotides read TGCGCCAGCAGCCAAGATCTTGTCCAGGGAATAGGCTATGGCTACACCTTC.

The chain carries TRBV21-1 and TRBJ1-1. TRBV21-1 is classified as a pseudogene. This CDR3 is built from 15 residues. CDR3 sequence: CASSCLRERNTEAFF. The CDR3, as DNA: TGTGCCAGCAGCTGCCTTAGGGAGAGGAACACTGAAGCTTTCTTT.

The gene calls are TRBV27 and TRBJ2-2; D unresolved. With 3 bases removed from V and 4 bases from J, the gap between germline ends came to 6 bases. The germline gives CDR1 MNHEY, CDR2 SMNVEV (reference sequence). The CDR3 extends over 13 amino acids. In nucleotides, the CDR3 is TGTGCCAGCAGTTTGGTGGCCACCGGGGAGCTGTTTTTT. This codes for CASSLVATGELFF.

For the CDR3, the DNA is TGTGCCAGCAGCCGGACTAGCATCTACAATGAGCAGTTCTTC. Encoded protein: CASSRTSIYNEQFF. J is TRBJ2-1 and V is TRBV3-1 (or the pseudogene TRBV3-2); 8 bases line up with TRBD2. J lost 3 bases, V lost 4 bases, and 2 bases had no gene match. The germline V gene encodes CDR1 LGHDT and CDR2 YNNKEL (reference sequence). The CDR3 extends over 14 amino acids.

V and J are TRBV28 and TRBJ2-7; 8 bases agree with TRBD1. Germline values: CDR1 MDHEN, CDR2 SYDVKM. This CDR3 contains 16 residues. Germline trimming cut 3 bases from V and 6 bases from J; bases unmatched to any gene: 13. CDR3: CASSFVTGALGGEQYF. Written as DNA, the CDR3 is TGTGCCAGCAGTTTCGTGACAGGGGCACTCGGGGGCGAGCAGTACTTC. Based on the CDR3 plus reference TRBV28 and TRBJ2-7, the full variable domain is DVKVTQSSRYLVKRTGEKVFLECVQDMDHENMFWYRQDPGLGLRLIYFSYDVKMKEKGDIPEGYSVSREKKERFSLILESASTNQTSMYLCASSFVTGALGGEQYFGPGTRLTVT.

The J gene is TRBJ2-3, the V gene TRBV5-1; D might be TRBD2 (6 bases). The CDR3 is made up of 16 amino acids. Trimming pared 4 bases from V and 2 bases from J, leaving 17 bases between. The germline gives CDR1 SGHRS, CDR2 YFSETQ. The CDR3 loop reads CASSPGLSPYTDTQYF. As DNA, the CDR3 is TGCGCCAGCAGCCCCGGACTAAGTCCTTACACAGATACGCAGTATTTT.

The genes are TRBV29-1 and TRBJ1-1; D is ambiguous. The CDR3 is 10 amino acids. Germline lookup yields CDR1 SQVTM and CDR2 ANQGSEA. V was trimmed by 7 bases and J by 6 bases, leaving 9 bases between them. Written as DNA, the CDR3 is TGCAGCGGGGCGGGAGCTGAAGCTTTCTTT. Protein product: CSGAGAEAFF.

The DNA of the CDR3 is TGTGCCAGCACCGGGACTGAGGAGGTAAGCGCCTACGAGCAGTACTTC. Translation: CASTGTEEVSAYEQYF. The chain couples TRBV14 to TRBJ2-7; tentative D call: TRBD2 (6 bases). This CDR3 is built from 16 residues. The V end was cut by 7 bases, the J end by 2 bases, with 21 bases between. The germline CDR1 and CDR2 sequences are SGHDN and FVKESK. Together with reference TRBV14 and TRBJ2-7, the CDR3 gives the full variable domain: EAGVTQFPSHSVIEKGQTVTLRCDPISGHDNLYWYRRVMGKEIKFLLHFVKESKQDESGMPNNRFLAERTGGTYSTLKVQPAELEDSGVYFCASTGTEEVSAYEQYFGPGTRLTVT.

V is TRBV3-1 (or the pseudogene TRBV3-2) and J is TRBJ2-2; D unclear. Per the germline V gene, CDR1 is LGHDT and CDR2 is YNNKEL (reference sequence). V was pared by 1 base and J by 0 bases, with 9 bases between. The CDR3 runs 16 residues. The CDR3 region is CASSQVYSANTGELFF. The CDR3 DNA is TGTGCCAGCAGCCAAGTTTACAGTGCGAACACCGGGGAGCTGTTTTTT.

Only one count was recorded for this clone. The rearrangement joins TRBV7-2 to TRBJ2-3; TRBD2 matches 11 bases. J gave up 3 bases and V 8 bases, and 4 bases lay outside the gene matches. The germline V gene has CDR1 SGHTA and CDR2 FQGNSA. This CDR3 region has 14 residues. Here the CDR3 DNA reads TGTGCCAGCTCCCGGACTAGCGGGACAGATACGCAGTATTTT. Protein sequence: CASSRTSGTDTQYF.

The V and J genes are TRBV25-1 and TRBJ1-5, with no clear D. Germline CDR1 MGHDK, CDR2 SYGVNS. The CDR3 sequence is 15 residues long. Trimming stripped 7 bases from V and 2 bases from J, with 15 bases between. The chain's CDR3 is CASNLTGKGNQPQHF. The CDR3 nucleotides are TGTGCCAGCAATCTGACGGGAAAGGGCAATCAGCCCCAGCATTTT. The whole variable domain, filled in from reference TRBV25-1 and TRBJ1-5, reads EADIYQTPRYLVIGTGKKITLECSQTMGHDKMYWYQQDPGMELHLIHYSYGVNSTEKGDLSSESTVSRIRTEHFPLTLESARPSHTSQYLCASNLTGKGNQPQHFGDGTRLSIL.

This chain connects TRBV28 to TRBJ2-7; possible D gene TRBD1, 6 bases. Germline V gene data show CDR1 as MDHEN and CDR2 as SYDVKM. The CDR3 covers 14 residues. Trimming took 6 bases from V and 6 from J, leaving 18 bases between them. CDR3 region: CASRTGTPGGEQYF. CDR3 coding DNA: TGTGCCAGCAGGACCGGGACACCGGGCGGCGAGCAGTACTTC.

This chain connects TRBV28 to TRBJ1-2; tentative D call: TRBD1 (6 bases). This CDR3 contains 15 residues. With 6 bases removed from V and 2 bases from J, the gap between germline ends came to 16 bases. Looked up from germline, CDR1 is MDHEN and CDR2 is SYDVKM. In DNA, the CDR3 is TGTGCCAGCAGATTACAGGGCTTAAACAACTATGGCTACACCTTC. Translation: CASRLQGLNNYGYTF.

V is TRBV7-8 and J is TRBJ2-5; 8 nucleotides agree with TRBD2. Germline loops: CDR1 SGHVS, CDR2 FQNEAQ. V lost 5 bases to trimming and J lost 7 bases; unmatched junction nucleotides: 15. The CDR3 is 16 residues long. The CDR3 region has the DNA TGTGCCAGCAGCCCTTTTAACAGCGGGAGTATTGGGACCCAGTACTTC. The encoded protein is CASSPFNSGSIGTQYF.

The chain uses TRBV24-1 and TRBJ1-5; TRBD1 might be the D (6 bases). Trimming pared 3 bases from V and 5 bases from J, leaving 16 bases between. The CDR3 runs to 16 residues. Germline V gives CDR1 KGHDR, CDR2 SFDVKD. The CDR3, as DNA: TGTGCCACCAGTGATGCTACCCAGGGGATAGATCAGCCCCAGCATTTT. Amino acids: CATSDATQGIDQPQHF.

The chain uses TRBV5-1 and TRBJ1-1; no definite D call. The germline V and J ends were trimmed by 2 bases and 1 base, with 3 bases remaining between them. The CDR3 has 12 residues. Germline lookup yields CDR1 SGHRS and CDR2 YFSETQ. CDR3 sequence (DNA): TGCGCCAGCAGCTTCGGGAACACTGAAGCTTTCTTT. It yields the protein CASSFGNTEAFF.

The chain carries TRBV28 and TRBJ2-5; 9 bases map to TRBD1. Germline assignment: CDR1 MDHEN and CDR2 SYDVKM. The CDR3 consists of 16 residues. The junction had 10 bases not matched to a gene; V was cut back by 6 bases and J by 2 bases. CDR3 residues: CASRPIGTGKQETQYF. In DNA form, the CDR3 reads TGTGCCAGCAGGCCGATCGGGACAGGGAAGCAAGAGACCCAGTACTTC.